This is a list of T cell receptor beta chains from one sample in a study of cytomegalovirus exposure and HLA in healthy donors. Here immunoSEQ multiplex PCR was the method, and the copy in TCRdb shows in-frame clones only, minus some. Of about 160,000 clones in the sample, about 85% were seen once. The sample consisted of PBMCs. The receptors were sampled from a man aged 18 to 29 in good health and CMV-seropositive. The CDR3 runs from the conserved cysteine through the conserved F or W. Each record gives: J gene, V gene, clone size, D gene, CDR3 protein, CDR3 DNA. D genes are given only for firm matches. Clone sizes are given selectively: once, few, many, or a class where the clone is expanded.

j_gene: TRBJ2-1
v_gene: TRBV9
abundance: -
d_gene: -
CDR3aa: CASSGEASPEQFF
CDR3nt: TGTGCCAGCAGCGGCGAGGCGTCTCCTGAGCAGTTCTTC

j_gene: TRBJ2-5
v_gene: TRBV15
abundance: -
d_gene: TRBD2
CDR3aa: CATSRGPSGGFQETQYF
CDR3nt: TGTGCCACCAGCAGAGGCCCTAGCGGGGGGTTCCAAGAGACCCAGTACTTC

j_gene: TRBJ2-7
v_gene: TRBV11-2
abundance: -
d_gene: -
CDR3aa: CASSLGTGTYEQYF
CDR3nt: TGTGCCAGCAGCTTAGGAACAGGGACCTACGAGCAGTACTTC

j_gene: TRBJ2-3
v_gene: TRBV5-1
abundance: few
d_gene: TRBD2
CDR3aa: CASSFAGGIENTQYF
CDR3nt: TGCGCCAGCAGCTTTGCGGGGGGTATAGAAAATACGCAGTATTTT

j_gene: TRBJ1-1
v_gene: TRBV19
abundance: -
d_gene: TRBD1
CDR3aa: CASRTGGKDTEAFF
CDR3nt: TGTGCCAGTAGAACAGGGGGTAAGGACACTGAAGCTTTCTTT

j_gene: TRBJ2-3
v_gene: TRBV7-2
abundance: -
d_gene: TRBD2
CDR3aa: CASSLAGGTGGTDTQYF
CDR3nt: TGTGCCAGCAGCTTAGCGGGGGGGACCGGGGGCACAGATACGCAGTATTTT

j_gene: TRBJ1-5
v_gene: TRBV5-6
abundance: few
d_gene: -
CDR3aa: CASSWRSQPQHF
CDR3nt: TGTGCCAGCAGCTGGAGGTCCCAGCCCCAGCATTTT

j_gene: TRBJ1-1
v_gene: TRBV6-5
abundance: -
d_gene: -
CDR3aa: CATFQWTENTEAFF
CDR3nt: TGTGCCACATTCCAGTGGACAGAGAACACTGAAGCTTTCTTT

j_gene: TRBJ1-2
v_gene: TRBV7-6
abundance: -
d_gene: -
CDR3aa: CASSGGRNGYTF
CDR3nt: TGTGCCAGCTCGGGGGGGCGGAATGGCTACACCTTC

j_gene: TRBJ1-6
v_gene: TRBV19
abundance: -
d_gene: -
CDR3aa: CASSMWQINSPLHF
CDR3nt: TGTGCCAGTAGTATGTGGCAGATAAATTCACCCCTCCACTTT

j_gene: TRBJ2-2
v_gene: TRBV19
abundance: few
d_gene: -
CDR3aa: CASSAGLVNTGELFF
CDR3nt: TGTGCCAGTAGTGCGGGACTCGTGAACACCGGGGAGCTGTTTTTT

j_gene: TRBJ1-5
v_gene: TRBV19
abundance: once
d_gene: -
CDR3aa: CASSPLPGPGGNQPQHF
CDR3nt: TGTGCCAGTAGTCCGTTACCGGGCCCCGGGGGCAATCAGCCCCAGCATTTT

j_gene: TRBJ1-5
v_gene: TRBV6-1
abundance: few
d_gene: -
CDR3aa: CASEGRLSANQPQHF
CDR3nt: TGTGCCAGCGAGGGCCGACTCAGTGCAAATCAGCCCCAGCATTTT

j_gene: TRBJ1-1
v_gene: TRBV18
abundance: -
d_gene: -
CDR3aa: CASSPPAAGAEAFF
CDR3nt: TGTGCCAGCTCACCACCCGCAGCGGGGGCTGAAGCTTTCTTT

j_gene: TRBJ2-7
v_gene: TRBV6-4
abundance: -
d_gene: -
CDR3aa: CASSGGRRYEQYF
CDR3nt: TGTGCCAGCAGTGGCGGACGGAGGTACGAGCAGTACTTC

j_gene: TRBJ2-7
v_gene: TRBV14
abundance: -
d_gene: -
CDR3aa: CASSLSLGYYEQYF
CDR3nt: TGTGCCAGCAGCCTAAGTCTGGGCTACTACGAGCAGTACTTC

j_gene: TRBJ2-5
v_gene: TRBV19
abundance: -
d_gene: -
CDR3aa: CASRRGGSKSETQYF
CDR3nt: TGTGCCAGTCGCAGGGGTGGATCAAAGTCAGAGACCCAGTACTTC

j_gene: TRBJ2-3
v_gene: TRBV13
abundance: -
d_gene: -
CDR3aa: CASSQRLVRSTDTQYF
CDR3nt: TGTGCCAGCAGCCAGCGACTAGTCAGAAGCACAGATACGCAGTATTTT

j_gene: TRBJ2-2
v_gene: TRBV7-9
abundance: -
d_gene: -
CDR3aa: CASSPGQLFF
CDR3nt: TGTGCCAGCAGCCCGGGTCAGCTGTTTTTT

j_gene: TRBJ1-1
v_gene: TRBV11-3
abundance: -
d_gene: -
CDR3aa: CASSLYRNTEAFF
CDR3nt: TGTGCCAGCAGCTTATACAGGAACACTGAAGCTTTCTTT

j_gene: TRBJ2-4
v_gene: TRBV13
abundance: -
d_gene: -
CDR3aa: CASSLEGDEAKNIQYF
CDR3nt: TGTGCCAGCAGCTTAGAGGGGGATGAAGCCAAAAACATTCAGTACTTC

j_gene: TRBJ2-7
v_gene: TRBV9
abundance: -
d_gene: TRBD1
CDR3aa: CASSVDSGTGNYEQYF
CDR3nt: TGTGCCAGCAGCGTGGACTCCGGGACAGGTAACTACGAGCAGTACTTC

j_gene: TRBJ1-3
v_gene: TRBV6-1
abundance: -
d_gene: -
CDR3aa: CASRQAISGNTIYF
CDR3nt: TGTGCCAGCAGGCAGGCCATCTCTGGAAACACCATATATTTT

j_gene: TRBJ2-3
v_gene: TRBV7-2
abundance: -
d_gene: TRBD2
CDR3aa: CASSTSGGRPDTQYF
CDR3nt: TGTGCCAGCAGCACTAGCGGGGGAAGGCCAGATACGCAGTATTTT

j_gene: TRBJ2-7
v_gene: TRBV2
abundance: -
d_gene: -
CDR3aa: CATYYSFRGEYEQYF
CDR3nt: TGTGCCACCTACTACTCGTTCAGGGGGGAGTACGAGCAGTACTTC

j_gene: TRBJ2-1
v_gene: TRBV7-9
abundance: -
d_gene: TRBD1
CDR3aa: CASRNQVGGLYNEQFF
CDR3nt: TGTGCCAGCAGGAACCAGGTAGGGGGCCTCTACAATGAGCAGTTCTTC

j_gene: TRBJ2-7
v_gene: TRBV2
abundance: -
d_gene: TRBD2
CDR3aa: CASSEASGGAYEQYF
CDR3nt: TGTGCCAGCAGTGAAGCAAGCGGGGGGGCCTACGAGCAGTACTTC

j_gene: TRBJ2-3
v_gene: TRBV18
abundance: -
d_gene: -
CDR3aa: CASSTNRGDTQYF
CDR3nt: TGTGCCAGCTCAACGAACCGGGGAGATACGCAGTATTTT

j_gene: TRBJ2-3
v_gene: TRBV7-3
abundance: -
d_gene: TRBD2
CDR3aa: CASSLTGLAGGQDTQYF
CDR3nt: TGTGCCAGCAGCTTAACGGGACTAGCGGGGGGGCAAGATACGCAGTATTTT

j_gene: TRBJ2-5
v_gene: TRBV25-1
abundance: -
d_gene: -
CDR3aa: CASSEFGTAEETQYF
CDR3nt: TGTGCCAGCAGTGAATTCGGGACTGCCGAAGAGACCCAGTACTTC

j_gene: TRBJ1-1
v_gene: TRBV29-1
abundance: once
d_gene: -
CDR3aa: CSVEDPGGEAFF
CDR3nt: TGCAGCGTTGAAGACCCCGGGGGTGAAGCTTTCTTT

j_gene: TRBJ2-7
v_gene: TRBV2
abundance: -
d_gene: TRBD2
CDR3aa: CASSEDLAGGIYEQYF
CDR3nt: TGTGCCAGCAGTGAAGATCTCGCGGGGGGAATCTACGAGCAGTACTTC

j_gene: TRBJ1-2
v_gene: TRBV7-9
abundance: -
d_gene: -
CDR3aa: CASSLASNQRGYTF
CDR3nt: TGTGCCAGCAGCTTAGCGTCAAACCAACGGGGCTACACCTTC

j_gene: TRBJ2-3
v_gene: TRBV25-1
abundance: -
d_gene: -
CDR3aa: CASSEYRVDTQYF
CDR3nt: TGTGCCAGCAGTGAATATAGAGTGGATACGCAGTATTTT

j_gene: TRBJ1-5
v_gene: TRBV19
abundance: -
d_gene: TRBD1
CDR3aa: CASSPTDRSNNQPQHF
CDR3nt: TGTGCCAGTAGCCCGACGGACAGGTCTAACAATCAGCCCCAGCATTTT

j_gene: TRBJ1-3
v_gene: TRBV19
abundance: -
d_gene: -
CDR3aa: CASSTPLGPGGNTIYF
CDR3nt: TGTGCCAGTAGTACACCCCTTGGACCGGGAGGAAACACCATATATTTT

j_gene: TRBJ2-7
v_gene: TRBV9
abundance: -
d_gene: -
CDR3aa: CASSVADSYEQYF
CDR3nt: TGTGCCAGCAGCGTAGCGGACAGCTACGAGCAGTACTTC

j_gene: TRBJ2-1
v_gene: TRBV29-1
abundance: -
d_gene: TRBD2
CDR3aa: CSVVLFGTSGLNEQFF
CDR3nt: TGCAGCGTTGTTCTGTTTGGGACTAGCGGTCTCAATGAGCAGTTCTTC

j_gene: TRBJ2-3
v_gene: TRBV7-3
abundance: -
d_gene: -
CDR3aa: CASSSQGTDTQYF
CDR3nt: TGTGCCAGCAGCTCTCAGGGGACAGATACGCAGTATTTT

j_gene: TRBJ2-7
v_gene: TRBV19
abundance: -
d_gene: TRBD1
CDR3aa: CASSPGQGAWYEQYF
CDR3nt: TGTGCCAGTAGTCCGGGACAGGGGGCGTGGTATGAGCAGTACTTC

j_gene: TRBJ1-6
v_gene: TRBV6-4
abundance: -
d_gene: -
CDR3aa: CASSEDEALSPPTPNSPLHF
CDR3nt: TGTGCCAGCAGTGAAGACGAGGCTTTATCTCCACCTACCCCCAATTCACCCCTCCACTTT

j_gene: TRBJ2-1
v_gene: TRBV29-1
abundance: -
d_gene: -
CDR3aa: CSVTRGVQFF
CDR3nt: TGCAGCGTTACCAGGGGCGTACAGTTCTTC

j_gene: TRBJ2-7
v_gene: TRBV7-8
abundance: few
d_gene: TRBD2
CDR3aa: CASSLIAGGREQYF
CDR3nt: TGTGCCAGCAGCTTAATAGCGGGGGGGCGCGAGCAGTACTTC

j_gene: TRBJ2-3
v_gene: TRBV11-2
abundance: -
d_gene: -
CDR3aa: CASSLVAGETDTQYF
CDR3nt: TGTGCCAGCAGCTTAGTGGCCGGGGAGACAGATACGCAGTATTTT

j_gene: TRBJ1-1
v_gene: TRBV6-1
abundance: -
d_gene: TRBD1
CDR3aa: CASSVSGGVGTEAFF
CDR3nt: TGTGCCAGCAGTGTATCAGGGGGCGTAGGGACTGAAGCTTTCTTT

j_gene: TRBJ1-1
v_gene: TRBV19
abundance: -
d_gene: -
CDR3aa: CASSVRQGNPRNTEAFF
CDR3nt: TGTGCCAGTAGTGTAAGGCAGGGGAACCCAAGGAACACTGAAGCTTTCTTT

j_gene: TRBJ1-2
v_gene: TRBV29-1
abundance: -
d_gene: -
CDR3aa: CSRREHGYTF
CDR3nt: TGCAGCCGGAGGGAACATGGCTACACCTTC

j_gene: TRBJ1-2
v_gene: TRBV6-5
abundance: few
d_gene: -
CDR3aa: CASSDRMDSFYGYTF
CDR3nt: TGTGCCAGCAGCGACCGCATGGACAGTTTCTATGGCTACACCTTC